This entry lists 24 T cell receptor beta chains sequenced from one sample in a study of shared clonotypes between healthy human individuals. Naive CD8 cells, CD45RO-negative and positively selected for CCR7, excluded terminally differentiated effector memory CD45RA+ cells. The table came from immunoSEQ multiplex PCR; TCRdb's copy has only in-frame clones and leaves some out. The data show about 580,000 clones, roughly 98% seen once. Material: naive CD8+ T cells sorted from blood. Receptors were obtained from a man aged 30 to 45 in good health.

The rearrangement uses TRBV9 and TRBJ2-7; D may be TRBD2 (6 bases). This CDR3 contains 16 residues. The germline V gene encodes CDR1 SGDLS and CDR2 YYNGEE. The V end was cut by 3 bases, the J end by 2 bases, with 18 bases between. The CDR3 is CASSGFGGESAYEQYF. CDR3 nucleotides: TGTGCCAGCAGCGGATTTGGCGGGGAGTCTGCCTACGAGCAGTACTTC.

V gene TRBV6-6 combines with J gene TRBJ2-1, with 9 bases that match TRBD1. Germline CDR1 is MNHNY and CDR2 is SVGAGI (reference sequence). The CDR3 is made up of 16 amino acids. Germline trimming cut 0 bases from V and 3 bases from J; bases unmatched to any gene: 3. For the CDR3, the DNA is TGTGCCAGCAGTTACTCAAGGGACAGGGACTACAATGAGCAGTTCTTC. Translated: CASSYSRDRDYNEQFF.

The chain combines TRBV7-9 with TRBJ2-5, with TRBD1 identical over 9 bases. The CDR3 runs 16 residues. V shed 4 bases and J 4 bases; nucleotides not matched to a gene: 10. CDR1 and CDR2 from the germline V gene are SEHNR and FQNEAQ (reference sequence). The CDR3 loop is CASSSNLQGARETQYF. For the CDR3, the DNA is TGTGCCAGCAGCTCGAATTTACAGGGGGCTAGAGAGACCCAGTACTTC.

The chain is built from TRBV25-1 and TRBJ2-7; D is uncertain. The CDR3 consists of 11 residues. The V end lost 5 bases, the J end lost 4 bases, and 6 bases lay between the germline ends. Per the germline V gene, CDR1 is MGHDK and CDR2 is SYGVNS. The CDR3 region has the DNA TGTGCCAGCAGTCTGCTATACGAGCAGTACTTC. Protein sequence: CASSLLYEQYF.

For this clone: Other DNA sequences of this sample code for an identical CDR3. The rearrangement links TRBV29-1 to TRBJ1-1; 7 positions match TRBD1. The CDR3 runs to 13 residues. V trimming: 4 bases; J trimming: 1 base; junction bases outside the gene matches: 3. The V gene's germline CDR1 is SQVTM and CDR2 ANQGSEA. Written as DNA, the CDR3 is TGCAGCGTTGTCCCAGGGGGGAACACTGAAGCTTTCTTT. This sequence encodes CSVVPGGNTEAFF.

The rearrangement uses TRBV9 and TRBJ2-7; D gene unclear. This CDR3 is built from 14 residues. V was pared by 0 bases and J by 6 bases, with 13 bases between. The germline V gene has CDR1 SGDLS and CDR2 YYNGEE. The DNA for the CDR3 is TGTGCCAGCAGCGTAGAACGTGAGTCGTCCGAGCAGTACTTC. As protein: CASSVERESSEQYF.

This clone has only one observation. This chain links TRBV7-2 with TRBJ1-1, with a tentative D call TRBD1 (6 bases). Trimming removed 4 bases at V and 8 bases at J, with 20 bases between. In germline, CDR1 is SGHTA, CDR2 FQGNSA. There are 15 residues in the CDR3. Here the CDR3 reads CASSSLWGPNREAFF. CDR3 nucleotides: TGTGCCAGCAGCTCCTTGTGGGGGCCTAACAGAGAAGCTTTCTTT.

Details on this clone: The sample has other DNA sequences that encode this CDR3 too. This sequence joins TRBV7-9 and TRBJ2-7; 7 bases fit TRBD1. The length of the CDR3 is 13 residues. Trimming removed 4 bases from V and 3 bases from J; junction bases left unmatched: 3. Germline V CDR1 and CDR2: SEHNR, FQNEAQ (reference sequence). CDR3 nucleotides: TGTGCCAGCAGCTCGGACAGGAGCTACGAGCAGTACTTC. The encoded protein is CASSSDRSYEQYF.

The chain is built from TRBV2 and TRBJ2-5; no clear D. The germline gives CDR1 SNHLY, CDR2 FYNNEI. This CDR3 has 12 amino acids. V gave up 9 bases and J gave up 6 bases, with 14 bases separating them. CDR3: CASMRPPQTQYF. The CDR3 DNA sequence: TGTGCCAGTATGCGGCCACCACAGACCCAGTACTTC.

The chain links TRBV29-1 to TRBJ2-1; possibly TRBD2 for D (6 bases). Per germline, CDR1 SQVTM and CDR2 ANQGSEA. The germline V and J ends were trimmed by 8 bases and 5 bases, with 16 bases remaining between them. This CDR3 contains 13 residues. The CDR3 protein is CSFSGTADNEQFF. The CDR3 DNA sequence: TGCAGCTTTAGCGGAACTGCAGACAATGAGCAGTTCTTC.

The CDR3 DNA reads TGTGCCAGCAGTGAATATCTTGAGGGGAGGGAGACCCAGTACTTC. Residues: CASSEYLEGRETQYF. The V and J genes are TRBV25-1 and TRBJ2-5, with D possibly being TRBD2 (6 bases). Germline loops: CDR1 MGHDK, CDR2 SYGVNS. V lost 0 bases to trimming and J lost 5 bases, with 13 bases between them. This CDR3 spans 15 amino acids. Drawing the rest from reference TRBV25-1 and TRBJ2-5, the complete variable domain is EADIYQTPRYLVIGTGKKITLECSQTMGHDKMYWYQQDPGMELHLIHYSYGVNSTEKGDLSSESTVSRIRTEHFPLTLESARPSHTSQYLCASSEYLEGRETQYFGPGTRLLVL.

This chain joins TRBV6-5 and TRBJ2-3; 7 nucleotides agree with TRBD2. V trimming: 5 bases; J trimming: 10 bases; junction bases outside the gene matches: 6. CDR1 is MNHEY and CDR2 is SVGAGI in the germline V gene. This CDR3 region has 12 residues. The CDR3: CASSPSGVAQYF. CDR3 bases: TGTGCCAGCAGTCCTAGCGGAGTTGCGCAGTATTTT.

The rearrangement uses TRBV10-3 and TRBJ2-5; the D gene is possibly TRBD1 (6 bases). The CDR3 is made up of 14 amino acids. The germline V gene encodes CDR1 ENHRY and CDR2 SYGVKD. V was clipped by 6 bases and J by 4 bases, with 15 bases between them. The CDR3: CAISQLKGVETQYF. The CDR3 bases are TGTGCCATCAGCCAATTAAAGGGGGTAGAGACCCAGTACTTC.

V and J are TRBV9 and TRBJ1-2, with 9 bases that match TRBD1. Per germline, CDR1 SGDLS and CDR2 YYNGEE. This CDR3 comprises 17 residues. J was trimmed by 7 bases and V by 5 bases; bases with no gene match: 18. CDR3 loop: CASSTLGTGPRSTGYTF. Here the CDR3 DNA reads TGTGCCAGCAGTACCCTAGGGACAGGGCCTCGGAGTACTGGCTACACCTTC.

The rearrangement links TRBV6-5 to TRBJ2-7; D unresolved. This CDR3 contains 13 residues. Germline values: CDR1 MNHEY, CDR2 SVGAGI. Trimming stripped 2 bases from V and 5 bases from J, with 10 bases between. CDR3 in amino acids: CASSYQTPHEQYF. CDR3 in DNA: TGTGCCAGCAGTTACCAGACACCCCACGAGCAGTACTTC.

The chain has TRBV7-9 and TRBJ2-1; 11 bases line up with TRBD2. The length of the CDR3 is 14 residues. Germline V gene sequence: CDR1 SEHNR, CDR2 FQNEAQ (reference sequence). Germline trimming cut 5 bases from V and 10 bases from J; bases unmatched to any gene: 7. The CDR3: CASSNRIAGGEQFF. CDR3 DNA: TGTGCCAGCAGCAACCGCATAGCGGGAGGGGAGCAGTTCTTC.

J is TRBJ1-5 and V is TRBV4-1; possibly TRBD1 for D (5 bases). CDR1 is MGHRA and CDR2 is YSYEKL in the germline V gene. CDR3 length equals 16 residues. Trimming removed 1 base at V and 1 base at J, with 11 bases between. The CDR3 coding sequence is TGCGCCAGCAGCCAAGCCGGGCAGGGAAGCAATCAGCCCCAGCATTTT. Translating gives CASSQAGQGSNQPQHF.

The table lists this clone with a count of one. The chain couples TRBV15 to TRBJ2-1; the D gene is possibly TRBD1 (6 bases). This CDR3 has 17 amino acids. The germline V gene encodes CDR1 LNHNV and CDR2 YYDKDF (reference sequence). V was shortened by 1 base and J by 7 bases, with 20 bases between the two germline ends. The CDR3 region has the DNA TGTGCCACCAGCAGAGGGCAATTGACAGGATCGTTTAATGAGCAGTTCTTC. This encodes CATSRGQLTGSFNEQFF.

The chain recombines TRBV5-3 with TRBJ1-1; D ambiguous. TRBV5-3 carries the ORF label, with uncertain function. The V end was cut by 7 bases, the J end by 6 bases, with 10 bases between. The CDR3 is 11 residues long. This CDR3 reads CARPRCAEAFF. CDR3 coding DNA: TGTGCCAGACCCCGGTGCGCTGAAGCTTTCTTT.

J is TRBJ2-7 and V is TRBV27; D possibly corresponds to TRBD2 (5 bases). Germline V gene sequence: CDR1 MNHEY, CDR2 SMNVEV (reference sequence). V gave up 10 bases and J gave up 4 bases, with 20 bases separating them. The CDR3 sequence is 14 residues long. CDR3 bases: TGTGCCATCAGGCGGGCTGGTCACCCGTACGAGCAGTACTTC. Translation: CAIRRAGHPYEQYF.

The chain is built from TRBV7-9 and TRBJ1-5, with a tentative D call TRBD1 (6 bases). CDR1 is SEHNR and CDR2 is FQNEAQ in the germline V gene (reference sequence). V was trimmed by 0 bases and J by 6 bases, leaving 12 bases between them. The CDR3 is 15 residues long. CDR3 residues: CASSLATGAPQPQHF. Written as DNA, the CDR3 is TGTGCCAGCAGCTTAGCGACGGGGGCACCTCAGCCCCAGCATTTT. Combining the CDR3 with reference TRBV7-9 and TRBJ1-5 gives the whole variable domain DTGVSQNPRHKITKRGQNVTFRCDPISEHNRLYWYRQTLGQGPEFLTYFQNEAQLEKSRLLSDRFSAERPKGSFSTLEIQRTEQGDSAMYLCASSLATGAPQPQHFGDGTRLSIL.

This chain connects TRBV27 to TRBJ2-7; D remains ambiguous. The CDR3 is 16 amino acids. Germline lookup yields CDR1 MNHEY and CDR2 SMNVEV (reference sequence). The ends were cut back, 6 bases at V and 2 bases at J, with 20 bases in the middle. The chain's CDR3 is CASSPTPLDGTYEQYF. CDR3 in DNA: TGTGCCAGCAGCCCCACCCCCTTAGACGGAACCTACGAGCAGTACTTC.

V gene TRBV18 combines with J gene TRBJ1-3; D is possibly TRBD1 (5 bases). Trimming left V 7 bases short and J 1 base short, with 17 bases between. Germline CDR1 is KGHSH and CDR2 is LQKENI. This CDR3 region has 16 residues. As DNA, the CDR3 is TGTGCCAGCTTCACGGGAAGGGGACTGTCTGGAAACACCATATATTTT. Amino acid sequence: CASFTGRGLSGNTIYF.

Concerning this clone: The junction departs from germline at one end; a sequencing error may be responsible. The same CDR3 is also encoded by other DNA sequences in this sample. The V gene is TRBV15, the J gene TRBJ2-7; D gene uncertain. The CDR3 length is 14 residues. The germline CDR1 and CDR2 sequences are LNHNV and YYDKDF (reference sequence). The CDR3 nucleotides are TGCGCCACCAGCAGAGTCGTGGACCGTTACGAGCAGTACTTC. Protein sequence: CATSRVVDRYEQYF.